The present T cell receptor beta chain was sequenced within a study of blood T cell repertoires in COVID-19. TCRdb keeps only in-frame clones here, not all; method: immunoSEQ multiplex PCR. The repertoire holds 200,000 to 300,000 clones, with 88% as singletons. CDR1 MDHEN and CDR2 SYDVKM come from the germline V gene. The CDR3 consists of 15 residues. Trimming cost V 7 bases and J 1 base, with 16 bases left between them. Sequencing used PBMCs or T cells enriched from blood (not recorded which). This clonotype was obtained from a woman in her forties who had been exposed to COVID-19. This sequence joins TRBV28 and TRBJ1-1, with TRBD1 as a possible D gene (5 bases). The CDR3 DNA reads TGTGCCAGCACCGGACCGGGGGTAGGGAACACTGAAGCTTTCTTT. Protein product: CASTGPGVGNTEAFF.